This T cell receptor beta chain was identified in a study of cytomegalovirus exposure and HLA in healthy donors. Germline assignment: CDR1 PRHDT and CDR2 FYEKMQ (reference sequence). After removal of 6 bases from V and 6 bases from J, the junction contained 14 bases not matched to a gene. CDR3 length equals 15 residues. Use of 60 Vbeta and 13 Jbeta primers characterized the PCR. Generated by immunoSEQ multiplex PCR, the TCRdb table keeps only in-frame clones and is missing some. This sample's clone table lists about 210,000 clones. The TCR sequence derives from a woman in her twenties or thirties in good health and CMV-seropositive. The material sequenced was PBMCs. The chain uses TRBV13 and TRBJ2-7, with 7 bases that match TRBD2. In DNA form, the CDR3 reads TGTGCCAGCAGTAGCCGGGAGAACTGGGGGGGCGAGCAGTACTTC. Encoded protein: CASSSRENWGGEQYF.